This T cell receptor beta chain was identified during a study of long-term antiretroviral therapy in people with HIV. For the study at large: The 2015 immediate-ART recommendation came about a decade after the earliest samples.

The authors ran the immunoSEQ assay, v3.0, at survey level. Some clones are missing from TCRdb's copy, which holds only in-frame ones; the method was immunoSEQ multiplex PCR. The table lists around 20,000 clones, approximately 84% of them singletons. CDR3 length equals 14 residues. V gave up 0 bases and J gave up 3 bases, with 9 bases separating them. Germline V gene sequence: CDR1 SGHVS, CDR2 FQNEAQ. Turning to this clone: Antigen unknown.

Study-wide points: The study found that diversity rose after ART but stayed below transplant donor controls. Repertoires in HIV (unlike those of controls) had narrower CDR3 length ranges. At every time point, clones expanded before ART dominated the repertoire.

Sample: unsorted PBMCs, taken 0.9 years after starting antiretroviral therapy. The TCR sequence derives from a man younger than 35 with HIV. The chain combines TRBV7-8 with TRBJ2-7; no reliable D call. The CDR3 DNA reads TGTGCCAGCAGCTTAGCCGAGAACAGCTACGAGCAGTACTTC. It is translated as CASSLAENSYEQYF.